Presented here are 24 T cell receptor beta chains from one specimen sequenced in a study of Graves' ophthalmopathy and Graves' hyperthyroidism. Amplified TCR beta CDR3 regions were obtained using RNA transcripts as template. An initial RT-PCR round employing HTBI primers preceded a second-round multiplex PCR. From the multiplex PCR reads, TCRdb called clonotypes with MiXCR, one entry per CDR3 protein. The sample shows 450,000 to 600,000 distinct CDR3 sequences, less than 40% of them seen only once. Sequencing was carried out using peripheral blood or thyroid tissue (not recorded which). The receptor source for this set is an adult man with Graves' hyperthyroidism.

A single count supports this clonotype. The rearrangement joins TRBV7-9 to TRBJ2-2, with D tentatively TRBD1 (7 bases). The germline V and J ends were trimmed by 5 bases and 4 bases, with 14 bases remaining between them. Germline V gene sequence: CDR1 SEHNR, CDR2 FQNEAQ (reference sequence). There are 15 residues in the CDR3. CDR3 in DNA: TGTGCCAGCAGCAACGCGCAGGGGGGCACCGGGGAGCTGTTTTTT. Translating it yields CASSNAQGGTGELFF.

This clonotype was seen at least ten times. The chain joins TRBV10-3 to TRBJ1-6, with D possibly being TRBD1 (5 bases). This CDR3 has 15 amino acids. The germline V gene has CDR1 ENHRY and CDR2 SYGVKD. V was shortened by 10 bases and J by 0 bases, with 13 bases between the two germline ends. CDR3 residues: CATWKGSSYNSPLHF. CDR3 DNA: TGTGCCACCTGGAAGGGGAGCTCCTATAATTCACCCCTCCACTTT.

This clonotype was seen repeatedly, ten times or more. Here the CDR3 reads CASSEERGGLSNQPQHF. The CDR3 region has the DNA TGTGCCAGCAGTGAAGAAAGGGGGGGGTTGAGCAATCAGCCCCAGCATTTT. The J gene is TRBJ1-5, the V gene TRBV2, with D possibly matching TRBD1 (6 bases). The V end was cut by 1 base, the J end by 1 base, with 14 bases between. CDR1 and CDR2 (germline): SNHLY, FYNNEI. The CDR3 has 17 residues.

This clonotype was seen ten or more times. This chain connects TRBV10-3 to TRBJ1-2; D remains ambiguous. The CDR3 spans 15 residues. CDR1 and CDR2 (germline): ENHRY, SYGVKD. V dropped 0 bases and J dropped 4 bases, with 12 bases sitting between them. CDR3 DNA: TGTGCCATCAGTGAGTCGGGTGTAGTAGCCTATGGCTACACCTTC. This encodes CAISESGVVAYGYTF.

This rearrangement joins TRBV10-3 to TRBJ1-5, with 9 positions matching TRBD1. This CDR3 spans 14 amino acids. CDR1 and CDR2 (germline): ENHRY, SYGVKD. V shed 11 bases, J shed 6 bases, and the junction held 11 bases outside the gene matches. CDR3 sequence (DNA): TGTGCCGGGGGATCGGGACAGGGCCTTCAGCCCCAGCATTTT. Amino acid sequence: CAGGSGQGLQPQHF.

The chain is built from TRBV29-1 and TRBJ2-7; no definite D call. Germline loops: CDR1 SQVTM, CDR2 ANQGSEA. V was pared by 4 bases and J by 0 bases, with 10 bases between. The CDR3 length is 13 residues. CDR3 sequence: CSVGLALSYEQYF. DNA for the CDR3: TGCAGCGTTGGACTGGCCCTCTCCTACGAGCAGTACTTC.

This clonotype came up many times. The chain uses TRBV5-1 and TRBJ1-1; no reliable D call. The CDR3 consists of 14 residues. Germline V gene data show CDR1 as SGHRS and CDR2 as YFSETQ. Trimming took 3 bases from V and 1 from J, leaving 10 bases between them. The CDR3 reads CASSSPTGNTEAFF. For the CDR3, the DNA is TGCGCCAGCAGCTCCCCAACTGGGAACACTGAAGCTTTCTTT.

This clonotype was seen many times. The chain uses TRBV12-3 or TRBV12-4 and TRBJ1-5, with unresolved D. V shed 4 bases and J shed 0 bases, with 4 bases lying between them. The length of the CDR3 is 13 residues. The CDR3 region has the DNA TGTGCCAGCAGTTATTATAGCAATCAGCCCCAGCATTTT. Translating gives CASSYYSNQPQHF.

In this sample, this clonotype turned up many times. The rearrangement joins TRBV20-1 to TRBJ1-5, with TRBD1 matching 9 bases. CDR1 DFQATT and CDR2 SNEGSKA come from the germline V gene (reference sequence). There are 14 residues in the CDR3. With V trimmed by 4 bases and J by 3 bases, 4 bases remained unmatched. The CDR3 DNA sequence: TGCAGTGCTAAACAGGGGGCATTCAATCAGCCCCAGCATTTT. Amino acid sequence: CSAKQGAFNQPQHF.

The table lists this clonotype with a few counts. The chain uses TRBV4-1 and TRBJ1-6; 9 positions agree with TRBD1. The germline V gene has CDR1 MGHRA and CDR2 YSYEKL. This CDR3 has 15 amino acids. The ends lost 3 bases at V and 7 bases at J; junction bases unmatched: 4. In nucleotides, the CDR3 is TGCGCCAGCAGCCAGGACAGGGGCGAGAATTCACCCCTCCACTTT. Protein sequence: CASSQDRGENSPLHF.

This clonotype has only a few counts. The gene calls are TRBV11-1 and TRBJ2-3, with 7 bases aligning to TRBD1. Germline values: CDR1 SGHAT, CDR2 FQDESV (reference sequence). After removal of 5 bases from V and 4 bases from J, the junction contained 3 bases not matched to a gene. The length of the CDR3 is 13 residues. CDR3 DNA sequence: TGTGCCAGCAGCCGAGGACAGGCAGATACGCAGTATTTT. Residues: CASSRGQADTQYF.

The CDR3 nucleotides are TGTGCCAGCAGCTTAGGGACTAACCGTCGGAATGAAAAACTGTTTTTT. Amino acids: CASSLGTNRRNEKLFF. The chain carries TRBV7-2 and TRBJ1-4; D is undetermined. The germline CDR1 and CDR2 sequences are SGHTA and FQGNSA. V gave up 1 base and J gave up 5 bases, with 14 bases separating them. The CDR3 spans 16 residues.

This clonotype was found many times. The chain is built from TRBV5-5 and TRBJ1-2; no clear D gene. CDR1 SGHKS and CDR2 YYEKEE come from the germline V gene (reference sequence). The CDR3 consists of 15 residues. V was trimmed by 0 bases and J by 3 bases, leaving 12 bases between them. The CDR3 DNA is TGTGCCAGCAGCTTGGATGTCACGAACTACTATGGCTACACCTTC. It translates to CASSLDVTNYYGYTF.

Concerning this clonotype: A read error may account for a junction end that differs from germline. The chain's CDR3 is CVSSGRAQSDYGYTF. The CDR3 DNA sequence: TGTGTCAGCAGTGGAAGGGCCCAGTCCGACTATGGCTACACCTTC. The chain couples TRBV25-1 to TRBJ1-2; the D is unclear. Germline V gene lookup returns CDR1 MGHDK and CDR2 SYGVNS. The CDR3 has 15 amino acids.

This chain joins TRBV7-9 and TRBJ2-2; TRBD2 matches 11 bases. The CDR3 is 16 amino acids. Germline V gene data show CDR1 as SEHNR and CDR2 as FQNEAQ (reference sequence). V was pared by 7 bases and J by 2 bases, with 6 bases of the junction left unmatched. Written as DNA, the CDR3 is TGTGCCAGCACCTACCTAGCGGGGGGCAACACCGGGGAGCTGTTTTTT. This sequence encodes CASTYLAGGNTGELFF. Together with reference TRBV7-9 and TRBJ2-2, the CDR3 gives the full variable domain: DTGVSQNPRHKITKRGQNVTFRCDPISEHNRLYWYRQTLGQGPEFLTYFQNEAQLEKSRLLSDRFSAERPKGSFSTLEIQRTEQGDSAMYLCASTYLAGGNTGELFFGEGSRLTVL.

This clonotype was observed at least ten times. V gene TRBV7-2 combines with J gene TRBJ2-2; a weak D match, TRBD1 (5 bases). Germline V gives CDR1 SGHTA, CDR2 FQGNSA. Trimming removed 5 bases from V and 8 bases from J, with 9 bases in between. The CDR3 contains 12 residues. The CDR3: CASSMYRGELFF. The DNA of the CDR3 is TGTGCCAGCAGCATGTACAGGGGGGAGCTGTTTTTT.

The V gene is TRBV7-2, the J gene TRBJ1-6; 11 nucleotides agree with TRBD1. CDR1 SGHTA and CDR2 FQGNSA come from the germline V gene. This CDR3 has 17 amino acids. V lost 6 bases to trimming and J lost 10 bases; unmatched junction nucleotides: 14. The CDR3 loop reads CASSPPFGQGAGSPLHF. The CDR3, as DNA: TGTGCCAGCAGTCCCCCCTTTGGACAGGGGGCTGGATCACCCCTCCACTTT.

This clonotype was picked up many times. The V gene is TRBV20-1, the J gene TRBJ1-5; the D is unclear. In germline, CDR1 is DFQATT, CDR2 SNEGSKA (reference sequence). This CDR3 contains 14 residues. With 2 bases removed from V and 0 bases from J, the gap between germline ends came to 8 bases. DNA for the CDR3: TGCAGTGCTAGAAGCGGGAATAGCAATCAGCCCCAGCATTTT. Protein: CSARSGNSNQPQHF.

Many counts were recorded for this clonotype. This sequence joins TRBV4-1 and TRBJ1-2; 12 bases fit TRBD1. The CDR3 extends over 16 amino acids. Unmatched junction bases numbered 11, after V lost 4 bases and J lost 8 bases. Germline V gene lookup returns CDR1 MGHRA and CDR2 YSYEKL. The CDR3 protein is CASSLGQGARSEGYTF. CDR3 sequence (DNA): TGCGCCAGCAGCCTGGGACAGGGGGCGCGTTCGGAAGGCTACACCTTC.

Turning to this clonotype: A much larger clone sits a single nucleotide away, making a read error possible. This chain joins TRBV5-6 and TRBJ2-7; a weak D match, TRBD1 (6 bases). The CDR3 loop spans 14 amino acids. CDR1 and CDR2 (germline): SGHDT, YYEEEE. The CDR3 loop is CAGSLQGMSYEQYF. CDR3 DNA: TGTGCCGGCAGCCTGCAGGGGATGTCCTACGAGCAGTACTTC. Complete variable domain (other parts from reference TRBV5-6 and TRBJ2-7): DAGVTQSPTHLIKTRGQQVTLRCSPKSGHDTVSWYQQALGQGPQFIFQYYEEEERQRGNFPDRFSGHQFPNYSSELNVNALLLGDSALYLCAGSLQGMSYEQYFGPGTRLTVT.

This clonotype was detected only once. The CDR3 does not close with the conserved phenylalanine or tryptophan, likely indicating a read error. Because the CDR3's place on the DNA is in doubt, the DNA is left out and the CDR3 is given as listed by TCRdb. The chain recombines TRBV7-2 with TRBJ1-4; the table's D call, TRBD1, was not checked against the DNA. Ends included, the CDR3 has 13 residues. The V gene's germline CDR1 is SGHTA and CDR2 FQGNSA. The CDR3 spells CASSLGGLRGMDV.

Details on this clonotype: A much more abundant neighbour one base away suggests this may be a read error. The chain uses TRBV5-1 and TRBJ2-7; D is perhaps TRBD2 (6 bases). The CDR3 loop spans 15 amino acids. Germline CDR1 is SGHRS and CDR2 is YFSETQ. Trimming removed 4 bases at V and 3 bases at J, with 17 bases between. The CDR3 DNA reads as TGCGCCAGCAGCGGAGGGATACTGCTAGACTACGAGCAGTACTTC. This codes for CASSGGILLDYEQYF.

This chain joins TRBV7-9 and TRBJ2-7, with 7 bases identical to TRBD1. Trimming removed 6 bases from V and 2 bases from J; junction bases left unmatched: 7. CDR1 is SEHNR and CDR2 is FQNEAQ in the germline V gene (reference sequence). The CDR3 consists of 14 residues. CDR3 nucleotide sequence: TGTGCCAGCAGGGAACAGGGGCGCACCTACGAGCAGTACTTC. Amino acids: CASREQGRTYEQYF.

This clonotype occurred many times. The CDR3 DNA reads TGTGCTAGTGGCCAACAGCGCTACGAGCAGTACTTC. Amino acid sequence: CASGQQRYEQYF. V usage is TRBV12-5 and J usage is TRBJ2-7; D uncertain. This CDR3 spans 12 amino acids. The V end was cut by 6 bases, the J end by 3 bases, with 9 bases between. Germline CDR1 reads LGHNT; CDR2 reads FRNRAP.